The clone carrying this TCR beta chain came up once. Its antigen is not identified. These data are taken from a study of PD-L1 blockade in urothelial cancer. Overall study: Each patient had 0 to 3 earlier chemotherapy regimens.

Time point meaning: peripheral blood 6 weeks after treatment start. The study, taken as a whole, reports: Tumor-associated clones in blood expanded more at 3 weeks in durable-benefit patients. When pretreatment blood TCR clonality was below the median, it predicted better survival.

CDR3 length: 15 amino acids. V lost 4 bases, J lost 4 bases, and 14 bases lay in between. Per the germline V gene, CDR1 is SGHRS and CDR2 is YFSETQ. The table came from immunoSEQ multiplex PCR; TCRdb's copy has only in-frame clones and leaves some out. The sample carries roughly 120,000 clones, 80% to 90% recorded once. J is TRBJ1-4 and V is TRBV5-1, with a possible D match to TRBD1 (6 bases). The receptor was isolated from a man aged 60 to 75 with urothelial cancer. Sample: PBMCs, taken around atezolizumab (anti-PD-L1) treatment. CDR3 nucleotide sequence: TGCGCCAGCAGCCCATCAGGGGCAATTAATGAAAAACTGTTTTTT. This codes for CASSPSGAINEKLFF.